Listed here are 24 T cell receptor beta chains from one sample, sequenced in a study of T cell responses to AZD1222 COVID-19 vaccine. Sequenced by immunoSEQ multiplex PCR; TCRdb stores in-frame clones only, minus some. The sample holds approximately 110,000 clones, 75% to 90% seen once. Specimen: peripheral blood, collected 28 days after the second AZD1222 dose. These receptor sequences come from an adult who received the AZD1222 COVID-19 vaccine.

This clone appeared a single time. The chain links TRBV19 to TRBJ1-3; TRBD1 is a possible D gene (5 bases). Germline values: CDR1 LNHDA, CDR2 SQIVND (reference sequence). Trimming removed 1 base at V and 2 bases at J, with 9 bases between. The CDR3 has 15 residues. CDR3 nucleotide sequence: TGTGCCAGTAGTATAGTCAGGGAGACTGGAAACACCATATATTTT. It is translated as CASSIVRETGNTIYF.

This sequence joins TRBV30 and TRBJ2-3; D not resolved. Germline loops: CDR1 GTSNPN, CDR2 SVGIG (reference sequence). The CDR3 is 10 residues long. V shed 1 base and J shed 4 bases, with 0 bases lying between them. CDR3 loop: CAWSADTQYF. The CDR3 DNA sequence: TGTGCCTGGAGTGCAGATACGCAGTATTTT.

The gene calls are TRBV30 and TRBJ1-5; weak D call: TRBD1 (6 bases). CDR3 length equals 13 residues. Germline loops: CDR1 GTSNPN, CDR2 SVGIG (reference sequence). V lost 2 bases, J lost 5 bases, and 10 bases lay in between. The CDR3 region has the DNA TGTGCCTGGAGTCTACAGGGCGATCAGCCCCAGCATTTT. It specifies CAWSLQGDQPQHF.

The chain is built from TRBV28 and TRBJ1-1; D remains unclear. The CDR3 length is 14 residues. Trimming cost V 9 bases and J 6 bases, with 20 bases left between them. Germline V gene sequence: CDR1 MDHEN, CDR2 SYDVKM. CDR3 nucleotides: TGTGCCAGTAGGAGGTGGGTTCTGGTTGCTGAAGCTTTCTTT. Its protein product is CASRRWVLVAEAFF.

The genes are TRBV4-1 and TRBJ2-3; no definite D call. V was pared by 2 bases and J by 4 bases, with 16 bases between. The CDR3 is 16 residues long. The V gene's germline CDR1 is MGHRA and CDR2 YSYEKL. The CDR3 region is CASSQTDPHSPDTQYF. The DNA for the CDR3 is TGCGCCAGCAGCCAAACGGACCCCCACAGCCCAGATACGCAGTATTTT.

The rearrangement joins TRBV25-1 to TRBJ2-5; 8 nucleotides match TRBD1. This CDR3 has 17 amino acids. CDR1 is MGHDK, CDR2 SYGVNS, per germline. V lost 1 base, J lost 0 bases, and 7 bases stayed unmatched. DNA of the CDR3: TGTGCCAGCAGTGAATCAACAGGGGGAAGGTACCAAGAGACCCAGTACTTC. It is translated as CASSESTGGRYQETQYF.

Here the CDR3 DNA reads TGTGCCAGCAGTGAAAGGGAAAATCAGCCCCAGCATTTT. Translated, it gives CASSERENQPQHF. The chain uses TRBV6-4 and TRBJ1-5; no clear D gene. This CDR3 is built from 13 residues. Trimming cost V 3 bases and J 4 bases, with 7 bases left between them. CDR1 and CDR2 from the germline V gene are MRHNA and SNTAGT.

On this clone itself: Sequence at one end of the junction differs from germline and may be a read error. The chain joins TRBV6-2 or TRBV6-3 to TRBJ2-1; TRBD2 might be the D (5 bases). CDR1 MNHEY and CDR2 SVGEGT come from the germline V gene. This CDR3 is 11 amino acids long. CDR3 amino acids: CASSHSSEQFF. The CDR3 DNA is TGTGCCAGCAGTCACTCTAGCGAGCAGTTCTTC.

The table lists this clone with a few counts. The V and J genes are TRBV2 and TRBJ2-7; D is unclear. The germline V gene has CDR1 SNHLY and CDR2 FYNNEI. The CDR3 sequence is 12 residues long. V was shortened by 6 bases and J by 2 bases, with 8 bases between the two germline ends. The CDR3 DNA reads TGTGCCAGCAGAAGAGTCCCCTACGAGCAGTACTTC. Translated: CASRRVPYEQYF.

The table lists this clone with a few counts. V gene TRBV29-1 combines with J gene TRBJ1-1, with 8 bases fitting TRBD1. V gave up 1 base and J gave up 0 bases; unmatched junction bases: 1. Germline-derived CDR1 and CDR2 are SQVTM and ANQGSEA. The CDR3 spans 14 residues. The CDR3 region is CSVEGDRLNTEAFF. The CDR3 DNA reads TGCAGCGTTGAAGGGGACAGGCTGAACACTGAAGCTTTCTTT.

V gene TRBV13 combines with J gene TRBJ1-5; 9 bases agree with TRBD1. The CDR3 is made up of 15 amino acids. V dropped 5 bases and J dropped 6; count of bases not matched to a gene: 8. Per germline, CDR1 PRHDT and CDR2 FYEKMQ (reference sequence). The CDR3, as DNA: TGTGCCAGCAGCCTCTGGGGACAGGGCGGTCAGCCCCAGCATTTT. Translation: CASSLWGQGGQPQHF.

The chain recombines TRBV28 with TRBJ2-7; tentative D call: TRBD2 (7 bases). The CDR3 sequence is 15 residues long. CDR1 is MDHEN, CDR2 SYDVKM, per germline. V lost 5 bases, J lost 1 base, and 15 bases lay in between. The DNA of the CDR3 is TGTGCCAGCAGTCCCCCGGGGGGCAGATCCTACGAGCAGTACTTC. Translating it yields CASSPPGGRSYEQYF.

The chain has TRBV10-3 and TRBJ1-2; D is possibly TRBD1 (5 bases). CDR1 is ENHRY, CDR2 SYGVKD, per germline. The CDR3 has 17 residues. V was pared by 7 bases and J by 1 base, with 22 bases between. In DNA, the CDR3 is TGTGCCATCACCTCTACCGGGGCACCGGACGGTAACTATGGCTACACCTTC. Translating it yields CAITSTGAPDGNYGYTF.

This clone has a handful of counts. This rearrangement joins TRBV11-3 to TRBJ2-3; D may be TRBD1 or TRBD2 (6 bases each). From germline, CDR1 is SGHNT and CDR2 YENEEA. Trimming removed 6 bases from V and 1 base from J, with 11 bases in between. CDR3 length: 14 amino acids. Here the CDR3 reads CASRGASGTDTQYF. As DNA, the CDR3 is TGTGCCAGCAGGGGGGCTAGCGGCACAGATACGCAGTATTTT. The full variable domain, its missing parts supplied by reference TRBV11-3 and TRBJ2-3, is EAGVVQSPRYKIIEKKQPVAFWCNPISGHNTLYWYLQNLGQGPELLIRYENEEAVDDSQLPKDRFSAERLKGVDSTLKIQPAELGDSAVYLCASRGASGTDTQYFGPGTRLTVL.

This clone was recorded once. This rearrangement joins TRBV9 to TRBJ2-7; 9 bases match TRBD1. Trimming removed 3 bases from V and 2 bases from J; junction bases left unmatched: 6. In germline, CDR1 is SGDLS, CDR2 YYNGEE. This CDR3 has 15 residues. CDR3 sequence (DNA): TGTGCCAGCAGCGCGGGGACAGGGAGGACCTACGAGCAGTACTTC. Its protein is CASSAGTGRTYEQYF.

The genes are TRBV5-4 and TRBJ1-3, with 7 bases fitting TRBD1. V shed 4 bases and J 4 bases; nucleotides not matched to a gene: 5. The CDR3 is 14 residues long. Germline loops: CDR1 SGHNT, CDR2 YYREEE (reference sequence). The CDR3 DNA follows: TGTGCCAGCAGCGCGGACAGGCAGGGAAACACCATATATTTT. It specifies CASSADRQGNTIYF. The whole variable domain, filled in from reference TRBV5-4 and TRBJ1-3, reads ETGVTQSPTHLIKTRGQQVTLRCSSQSGHNTVSWYQQALGQGPQFIFQYYREEENGRGNFPPRFSGLQFPNYSSELNVNALELDDSALYLCASSADRQGNTIYFGEGSWLTVV.

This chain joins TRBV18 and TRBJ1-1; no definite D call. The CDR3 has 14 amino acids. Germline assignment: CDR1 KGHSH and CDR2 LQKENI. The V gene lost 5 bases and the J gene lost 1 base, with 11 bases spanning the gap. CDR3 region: CASSGLHTNTEAFF. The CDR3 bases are TGTGCCAGCTCAGGGTTGCACACGAACACTGAAGCTTTCTTT.

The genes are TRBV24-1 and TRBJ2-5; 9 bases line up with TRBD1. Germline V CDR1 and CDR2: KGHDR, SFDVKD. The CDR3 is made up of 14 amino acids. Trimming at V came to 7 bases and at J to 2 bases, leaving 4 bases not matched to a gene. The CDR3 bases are TGTGCCACCAGCCCCGGGACAGGGCAAGAGACCCAGTACTTC. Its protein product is CATSPGTGQETQYF.

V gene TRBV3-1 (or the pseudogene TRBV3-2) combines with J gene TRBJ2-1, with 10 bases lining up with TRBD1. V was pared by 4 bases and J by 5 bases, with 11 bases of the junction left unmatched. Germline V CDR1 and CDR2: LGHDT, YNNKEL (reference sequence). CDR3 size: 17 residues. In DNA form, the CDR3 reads TGTGCCAGCAGCCCCTCTTGGGGACAGGGGTCCGACAATGAGCAGTTCTTC. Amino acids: CASSPSWGQGSDNEQFF.

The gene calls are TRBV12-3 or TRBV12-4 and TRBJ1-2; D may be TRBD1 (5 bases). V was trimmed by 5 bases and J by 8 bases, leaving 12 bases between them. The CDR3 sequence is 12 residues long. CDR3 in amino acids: CASSLGALGYTF. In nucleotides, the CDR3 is TGTGCCAGCAGTCTTGGGGCGTTGGGCTACACCTTC.

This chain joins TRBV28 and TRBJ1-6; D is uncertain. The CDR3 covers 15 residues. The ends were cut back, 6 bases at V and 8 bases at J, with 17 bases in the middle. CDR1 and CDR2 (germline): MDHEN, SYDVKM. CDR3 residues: CASSPGGNRDSPLHF. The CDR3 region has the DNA TGTGCCAGCAGCCCCGGAGGGAATAGAGATTCACCCCTCCACTTT.

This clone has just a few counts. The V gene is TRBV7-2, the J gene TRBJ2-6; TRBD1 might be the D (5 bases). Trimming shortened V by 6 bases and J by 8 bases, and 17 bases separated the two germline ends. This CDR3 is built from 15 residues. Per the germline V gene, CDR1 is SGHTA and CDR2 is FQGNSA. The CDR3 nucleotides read TGTGCCAGCAGACCTGACAGAACGTCGCCCAACGTCCTGACTTTC. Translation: CASRPDRTSPNVLTF.

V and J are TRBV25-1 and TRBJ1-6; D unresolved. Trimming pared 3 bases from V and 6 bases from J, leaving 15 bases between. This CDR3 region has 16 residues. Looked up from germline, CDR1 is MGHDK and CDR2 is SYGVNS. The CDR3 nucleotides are TGTGCCAGCAGTGACGCGGGGAAGATCCTTAATTCACCCCTCCACTTT. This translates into CASSDAGKILNSPLHF.

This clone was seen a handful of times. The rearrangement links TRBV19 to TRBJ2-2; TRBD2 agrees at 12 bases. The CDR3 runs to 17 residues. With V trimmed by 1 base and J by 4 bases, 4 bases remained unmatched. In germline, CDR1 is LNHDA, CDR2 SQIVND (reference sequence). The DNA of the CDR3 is TGTGCCAGTAGTATAGGTAGGACTAGCGGGACCACCGGGGAGCTGTTTTTT. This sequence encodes CASSIGRTSGTTGELFF.